This T cell receptor (beta chain) was identified in a study of T cells in localized non-small cell lung cancer. Study-wide results and limits: Tumor trailed uninvolved adjacent lung in T cell clonality, which peaked there.

This table comes from immunoSEQ multiplex PCR, and its TCRdb copy is limited to in-frame clones, with some not included. Of more than 45,000 clones listed, approximately 80% are singletons. This CDR3 has 13 residues. Trimming removed 6 bases from V and 5 bases from J; junction bases left unmatched: 6. Germline V gene lookup returns CDR1 MNHEY and CDR2 SVGAGI. In regard to this clone: What it binds is not known.

The chain links TRBV6-5 to TRBJ2-7; TRBD1 agrees at 8 bases. This sequence originates from a man aged 35 to 70 with stage III lung adenocarcinoma. The source material was peripheral blood mononuclear cells, sampled before any cancer treatment. CDR3 sequence (DNA): TGTGCCAGCAGGCGGGGCAGGGGGCACGAGCAGTACTTC. It specifies CASRRGRGHEQYF.